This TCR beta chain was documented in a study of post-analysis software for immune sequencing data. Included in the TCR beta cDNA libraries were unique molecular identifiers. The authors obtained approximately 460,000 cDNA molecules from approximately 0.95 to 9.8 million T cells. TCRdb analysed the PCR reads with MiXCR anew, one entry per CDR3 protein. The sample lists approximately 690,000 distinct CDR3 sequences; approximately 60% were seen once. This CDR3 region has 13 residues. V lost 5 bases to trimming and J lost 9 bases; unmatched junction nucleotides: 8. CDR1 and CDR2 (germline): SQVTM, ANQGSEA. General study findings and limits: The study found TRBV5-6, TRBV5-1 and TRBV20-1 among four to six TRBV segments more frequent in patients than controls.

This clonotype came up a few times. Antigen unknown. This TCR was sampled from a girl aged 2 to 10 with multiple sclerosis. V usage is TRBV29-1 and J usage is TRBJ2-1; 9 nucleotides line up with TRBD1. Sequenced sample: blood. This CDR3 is CSVNRGRGGEQFF. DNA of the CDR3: TGCAGCGTTAACAGGGGGCGAGGCGGTGAGCAGTTCTTC.